This record covers a single TCR beta chain. Its cognate antigen is unknown. The germline gives CDR1 MNHNS, CDR2 SASEGT. This CDR3 spans 12 amino acids. Trimming pared 5 bases from V and 2 bases from J, leaving 7 bases between. This entry belongs to a study of cytomegalovirus exposure and HLA in healthy donors. Study findings and constraints: One variant, a missense change in DCLRE1C, was linked in a later analysis to TCR beta V- and J-gene trimming.

Vbeta (60) and Jbeta (13) primers were used in the PCR. Here immunoSEQ multiplex PCR was the method, and the copy in TCRdb shows in-frame clones only, minus some. In total, the table holds just under 65,000 clones. Sequencing was performed on PBMCs. The receptor comes from a boy aged 5-17 years in good health and CMV-seronegative. The chain recombines TRBV6-1 with TRBJ2-7, with no clear D. The CDR3 region has the DNA TGTGCCAGCAGTCTTATAACCTACGAGCAGTACTTC. As protein: CASSLITYEQYF.